This T cell receptor beta chain was sequenced for a study of blood T cells in healthy people across ages. The overall study: Per two T cells, template switching captured roughly one barcoded beta molecule. Study-wide points: A strong correlation was seen between TCR beta diversity and naive T cell percentage. Investigators treated diversity estimates from one million T cells as underestimates. Fewer expanded clones and more diversity marked long-lived versus aged donors.

This clonotype appeared many times. Its specificity is not known. Using a J-beta primer mix together with a sample-barcoded 5' primer, a second PCR was run for roughly 7 to 12 cycles. TCRdb redid the calling of the 5' RACE reads with MiXCR, one entry per CDR3 protein. This table holds 550,000 to 750,000 distinct CDR3 sequences, under 25% found once. Trimming removed 5 bases at V and 2 bases at J, with 9 bases between. From germline, CDR1 is ENHRY and CDR2 SYGVKD. CDR3 length: 13 residues. This receptor was taken from a man between 65 and 85 years old in good health. The V gene is TRBV10-3, the J gene TRBJ2-5; tentatively, D is TRBD2 (6 bases). The source material was blood. CDR3 DNA sequence: TGTGCCATCAGTTTAGCGGAACAAGAGACCCAGTACTTC. It codes for CAISLAEQETQYF.